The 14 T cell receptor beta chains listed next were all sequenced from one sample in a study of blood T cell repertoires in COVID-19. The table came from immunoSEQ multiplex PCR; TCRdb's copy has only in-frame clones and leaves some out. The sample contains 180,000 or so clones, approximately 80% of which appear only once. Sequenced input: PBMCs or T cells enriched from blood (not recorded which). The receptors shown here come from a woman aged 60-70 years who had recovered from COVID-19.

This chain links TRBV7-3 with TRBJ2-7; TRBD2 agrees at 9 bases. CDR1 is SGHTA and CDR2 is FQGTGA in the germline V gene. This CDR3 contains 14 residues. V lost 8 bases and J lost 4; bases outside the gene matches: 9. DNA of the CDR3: TGTGCCAGCCCGAGGCGACTAGCGGAATACGAGCAGTACTTC. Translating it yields CASPRRLAEYEQYF.

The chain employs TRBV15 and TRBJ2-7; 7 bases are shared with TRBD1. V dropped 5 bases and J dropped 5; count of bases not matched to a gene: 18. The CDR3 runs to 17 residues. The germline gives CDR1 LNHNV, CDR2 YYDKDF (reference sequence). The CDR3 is CATSARTDRVLFDEQYF. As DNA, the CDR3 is TGTGCCACCAGCGCACGAACCGACAGGGTTTTGTTCGACGAGCAGTACTTC. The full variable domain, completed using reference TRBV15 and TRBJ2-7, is DAMVIQNPRYQVTQFGKPVTLSCSQTLNHNVMYWYQQKSSQAPKLLFHYYDKDFNNEADTPDNFQSRRPNTSFCFLDIRSPGLGDTAMYLCATSARTDRVLFDEQYFGPGTRLTVT.

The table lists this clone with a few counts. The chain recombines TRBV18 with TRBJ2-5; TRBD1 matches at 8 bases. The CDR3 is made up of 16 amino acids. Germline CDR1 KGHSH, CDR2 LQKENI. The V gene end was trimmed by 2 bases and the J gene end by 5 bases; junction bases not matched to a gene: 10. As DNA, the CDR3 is TGTGCCAGCTCACCAAGGCATGCAGGGGGCATCGAGACCCAGTACTTC. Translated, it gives CASSPRHAGGIETQYF.

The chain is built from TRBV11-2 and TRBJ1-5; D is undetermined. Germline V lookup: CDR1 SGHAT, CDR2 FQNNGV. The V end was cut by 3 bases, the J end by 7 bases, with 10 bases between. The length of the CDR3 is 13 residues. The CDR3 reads CASSFSLEQPQHF. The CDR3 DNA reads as TGTGCCAGCAGCTTTTCGCTCGAGCAGCCCCAGCATTTT.

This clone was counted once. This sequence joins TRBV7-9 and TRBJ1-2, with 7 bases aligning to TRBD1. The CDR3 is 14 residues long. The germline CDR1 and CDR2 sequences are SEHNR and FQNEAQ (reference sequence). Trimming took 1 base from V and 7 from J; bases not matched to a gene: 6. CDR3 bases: TGTGCCAGCAGCTTAGGAGAGGGGGCTGGTGGCTACACCTTC. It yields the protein CASSLGEGAGGYTF.

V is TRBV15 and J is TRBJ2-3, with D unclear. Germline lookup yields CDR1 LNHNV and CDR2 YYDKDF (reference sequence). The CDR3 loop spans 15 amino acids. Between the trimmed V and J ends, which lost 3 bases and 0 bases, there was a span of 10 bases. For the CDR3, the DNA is TGTGCCACCAGCAGTATCCGCGGAAGCACAGATACGCAGTATTTT. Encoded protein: CATSSIRGSTDTQYF.

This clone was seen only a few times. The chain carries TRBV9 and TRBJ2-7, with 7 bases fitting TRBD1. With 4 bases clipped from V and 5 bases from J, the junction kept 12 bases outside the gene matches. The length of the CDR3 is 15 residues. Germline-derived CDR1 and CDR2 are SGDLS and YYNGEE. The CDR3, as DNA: TGTGCCAGCAGCAGACAGGGAGTAATAGGCAACGAGCAGTACTTC. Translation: CASSRQGVIGNEQYF.

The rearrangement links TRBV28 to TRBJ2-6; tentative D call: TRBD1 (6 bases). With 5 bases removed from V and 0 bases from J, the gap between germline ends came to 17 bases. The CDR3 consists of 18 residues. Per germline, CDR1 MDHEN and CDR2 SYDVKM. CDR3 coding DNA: TGTGCCAGCAGTCCAATAGGGACACGGAGCTCTGGGGCCAACGTCCTGACTTTC. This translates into CASSPIGTRSSGANVLTF.

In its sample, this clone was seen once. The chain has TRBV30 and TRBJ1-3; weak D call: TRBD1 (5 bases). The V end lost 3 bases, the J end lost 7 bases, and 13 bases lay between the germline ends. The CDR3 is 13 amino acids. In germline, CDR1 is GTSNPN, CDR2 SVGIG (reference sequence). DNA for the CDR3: TGTGCCTGGAGCCCGCAGGGTTGGAACACCATATATTTT. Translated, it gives CAWSPQGWNTIYF. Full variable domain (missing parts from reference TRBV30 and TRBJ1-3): SQTIHQWPATLVQPVGSPLSLECTVEGTSNPNLYWYRQAAGRGLQLLFYSVGIGQISSEVPQNLSASRPQDRQFILSSKKLLLSDSGFYLCAWSPQGWNTIYFGEGSWLTVV.

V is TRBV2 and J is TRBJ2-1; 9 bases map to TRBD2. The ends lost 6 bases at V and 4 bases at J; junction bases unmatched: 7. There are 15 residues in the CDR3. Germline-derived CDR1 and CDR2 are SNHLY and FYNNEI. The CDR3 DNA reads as TGTGCCAGCAGGGCAACTAGCGGGTCTTACAATGAGCAGTTCTTC. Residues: CASRATSGSYNEQFF.

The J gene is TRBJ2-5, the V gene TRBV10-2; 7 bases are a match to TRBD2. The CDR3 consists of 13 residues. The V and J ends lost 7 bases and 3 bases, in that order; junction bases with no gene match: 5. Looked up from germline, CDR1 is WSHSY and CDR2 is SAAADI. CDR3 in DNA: TGCGCCAGCAAACTCGCGGGAGAAGAGACCCAGTACTTC. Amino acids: CASKLAGEETQYF.

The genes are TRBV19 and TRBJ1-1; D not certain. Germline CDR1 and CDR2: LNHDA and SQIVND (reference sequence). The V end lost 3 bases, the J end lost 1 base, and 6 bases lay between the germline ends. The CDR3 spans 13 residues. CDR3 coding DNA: TGTGCCAGTAGTATCACCGGGAACACTGAAGCTTTCTTT. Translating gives CASSITGNTEAFF.

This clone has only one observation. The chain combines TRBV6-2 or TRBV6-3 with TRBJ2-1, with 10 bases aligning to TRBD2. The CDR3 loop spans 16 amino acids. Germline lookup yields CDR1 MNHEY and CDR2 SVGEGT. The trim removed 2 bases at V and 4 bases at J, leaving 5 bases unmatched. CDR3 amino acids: CASSYVAGGPYNEQFF. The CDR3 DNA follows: TGTGCCAGCAGTTACGTAGCGGGGGGACCATACAATGAGCAGTTCTTC.

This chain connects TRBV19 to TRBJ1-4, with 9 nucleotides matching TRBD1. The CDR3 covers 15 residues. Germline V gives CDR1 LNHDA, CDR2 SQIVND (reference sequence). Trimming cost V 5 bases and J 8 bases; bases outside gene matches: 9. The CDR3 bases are TGTGCCAGTAGTCTCCGGAGGACAGGGGTGGAAAAACTGTTTTTT. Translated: CASSLRRTGVEKLFF.